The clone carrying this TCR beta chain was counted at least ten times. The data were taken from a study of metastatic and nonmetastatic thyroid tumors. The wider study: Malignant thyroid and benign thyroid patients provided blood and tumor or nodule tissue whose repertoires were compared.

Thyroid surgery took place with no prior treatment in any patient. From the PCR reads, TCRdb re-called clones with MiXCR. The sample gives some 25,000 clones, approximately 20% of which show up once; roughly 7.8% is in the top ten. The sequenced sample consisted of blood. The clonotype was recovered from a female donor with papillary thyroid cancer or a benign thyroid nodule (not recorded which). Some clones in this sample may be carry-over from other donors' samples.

CDR3 in DNA: TGCAGTGCTACGCGGGGGGTCAGCAACAATGAGCAGTTCTTC. Translation gives CSATRGVSNNEQFF. The chain employs TRBV20-1 and TRBJ2-1; TRBD2 matches at 8 bases. The germline V gene has CDR1 DFQATT and CDR2 SNEGSKA (reference sequence). Germline trimming cut 4 bases from V and 5 bases from J; bases unmatched to any gene: 7. The CDR3 runs 14 residues.